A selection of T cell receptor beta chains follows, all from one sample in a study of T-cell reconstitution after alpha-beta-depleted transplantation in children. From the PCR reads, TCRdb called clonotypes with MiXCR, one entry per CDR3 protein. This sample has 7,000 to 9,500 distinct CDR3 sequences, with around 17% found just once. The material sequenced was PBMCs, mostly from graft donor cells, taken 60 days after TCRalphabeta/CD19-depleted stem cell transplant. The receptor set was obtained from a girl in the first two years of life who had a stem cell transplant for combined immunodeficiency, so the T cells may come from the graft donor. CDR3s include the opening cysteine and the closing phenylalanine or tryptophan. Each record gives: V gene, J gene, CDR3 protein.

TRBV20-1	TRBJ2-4	CSAIGSVGDWDIQYF
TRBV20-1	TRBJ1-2	CSATSGIYGYTF
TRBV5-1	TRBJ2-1	CASSEVSGRAGEQFF
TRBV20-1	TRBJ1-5	CSAKKTGSLDQPQHF
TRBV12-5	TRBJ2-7	CASGLVPKQGGWYGEQYF
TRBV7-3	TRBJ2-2	CASSHRTASTGELFF
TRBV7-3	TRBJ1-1	CASSSSLNTEAFF
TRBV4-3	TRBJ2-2	CASSHGLAGGATGELFF
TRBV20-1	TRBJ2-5	CSARRPGTGVRETQYF
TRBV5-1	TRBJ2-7	CATAKTGTPRPYEQYF
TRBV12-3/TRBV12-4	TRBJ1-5	CASSFDGARNQPQHF
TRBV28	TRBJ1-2	CASSLWGLTGPYGYTF
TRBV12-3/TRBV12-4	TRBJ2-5	CASNLGLGGVETQYF
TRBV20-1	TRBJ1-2	CSATSRGTGVGYGDTF
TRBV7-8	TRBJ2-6	CASSSQSLGSGANVLTF
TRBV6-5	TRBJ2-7	CASRIGGLGTTYEQYF
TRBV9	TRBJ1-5	CASSVTPYSNQPQHF
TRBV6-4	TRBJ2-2	CASRPDRNTGELFF
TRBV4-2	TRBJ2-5	CASSPPRDSTQETQYF